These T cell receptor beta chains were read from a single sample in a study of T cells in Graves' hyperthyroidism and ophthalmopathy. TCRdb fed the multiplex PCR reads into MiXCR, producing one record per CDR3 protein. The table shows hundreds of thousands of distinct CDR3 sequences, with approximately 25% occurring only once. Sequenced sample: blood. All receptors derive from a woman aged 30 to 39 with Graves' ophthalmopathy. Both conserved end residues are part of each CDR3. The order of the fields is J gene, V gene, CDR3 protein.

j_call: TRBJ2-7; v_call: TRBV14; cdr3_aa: CASSRTGQGYEQYF
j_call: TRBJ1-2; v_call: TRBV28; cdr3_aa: CASSLDRVGYTF
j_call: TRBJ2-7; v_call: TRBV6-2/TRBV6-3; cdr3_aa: CASRTGFSYEQYF
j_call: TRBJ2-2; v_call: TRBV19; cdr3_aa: CASSIVAGELFF
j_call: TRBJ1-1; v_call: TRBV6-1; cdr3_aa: CASSEGAAGETEAFF
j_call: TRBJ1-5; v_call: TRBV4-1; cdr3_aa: CASSLTGPYSNQPQHF
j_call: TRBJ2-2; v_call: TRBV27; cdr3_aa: CASSLRTRAATGELFF
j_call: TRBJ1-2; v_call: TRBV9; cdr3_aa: CASSAAGQLYGYTF
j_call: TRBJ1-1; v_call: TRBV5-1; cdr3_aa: CASSLTQKAEAFF
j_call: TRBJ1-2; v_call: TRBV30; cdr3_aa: CAWSGGDYGYTF
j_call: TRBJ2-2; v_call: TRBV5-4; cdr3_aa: CVSSLAGGRARPLNTGELFF
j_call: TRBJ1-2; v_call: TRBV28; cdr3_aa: CASSSRTGRYGYTF
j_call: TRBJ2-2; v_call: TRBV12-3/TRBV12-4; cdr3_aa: CASSPGLAGGGTGELFF
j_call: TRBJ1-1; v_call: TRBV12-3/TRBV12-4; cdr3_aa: CASTSGNTNTEAFF
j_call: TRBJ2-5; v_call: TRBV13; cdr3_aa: CASSFKARETQYF
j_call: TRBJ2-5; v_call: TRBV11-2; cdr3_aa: CASSLEVIETQYF
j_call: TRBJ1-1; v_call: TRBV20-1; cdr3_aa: CSARVGGARTEAFF
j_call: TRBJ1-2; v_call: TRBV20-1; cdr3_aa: CSASWRELTSYGYTF
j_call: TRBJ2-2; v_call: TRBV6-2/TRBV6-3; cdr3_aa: CASSYTLGGGGHTVELFF
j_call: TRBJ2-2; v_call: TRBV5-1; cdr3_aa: CASSLSRGLMNTGELFF
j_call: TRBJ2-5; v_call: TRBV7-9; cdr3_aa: CASSPEGSRGEETQYF
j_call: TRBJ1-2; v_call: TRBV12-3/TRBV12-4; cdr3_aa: CASTRTGRAYGYTF
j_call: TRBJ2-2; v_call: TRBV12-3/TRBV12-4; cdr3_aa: CASSWQITGELFF
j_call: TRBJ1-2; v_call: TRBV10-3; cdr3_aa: CAISESGVYGYTF
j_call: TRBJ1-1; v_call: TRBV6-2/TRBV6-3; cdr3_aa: CASSALQGLDTEAFF
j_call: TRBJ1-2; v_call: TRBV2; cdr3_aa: CASSVEQGRGYTF
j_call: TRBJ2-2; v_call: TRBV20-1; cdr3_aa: CSAGTANTGELFF
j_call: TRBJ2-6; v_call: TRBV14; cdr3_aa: CASSQDAVAVLTF
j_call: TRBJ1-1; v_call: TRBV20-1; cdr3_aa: CSAGQGSDTEAFF
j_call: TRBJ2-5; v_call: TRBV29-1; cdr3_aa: CSVQGGQETQYF
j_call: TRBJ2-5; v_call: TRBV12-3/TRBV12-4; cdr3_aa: CASSLPRGRGETQYF
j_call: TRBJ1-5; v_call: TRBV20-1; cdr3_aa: CSAREDSNQPQHF
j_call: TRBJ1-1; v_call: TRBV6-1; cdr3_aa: CASSEDRFEAFF
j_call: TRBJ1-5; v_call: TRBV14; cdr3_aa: CASDGPREGGFSNQPQHF
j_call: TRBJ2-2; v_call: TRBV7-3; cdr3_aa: CASSLIGTSGANTGELFF
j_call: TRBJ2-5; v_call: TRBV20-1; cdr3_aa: CSAYTRTSGREETQYF
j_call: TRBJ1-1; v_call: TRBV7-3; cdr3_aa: CASSPANTEAFF
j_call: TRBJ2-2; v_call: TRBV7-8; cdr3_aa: CASSPPQGQSAGELFF
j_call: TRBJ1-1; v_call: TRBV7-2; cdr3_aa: CASSSEAFF
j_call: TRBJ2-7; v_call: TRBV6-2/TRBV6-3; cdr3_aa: CASSYLGIYEQYF
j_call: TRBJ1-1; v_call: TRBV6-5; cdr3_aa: CASSYPGWEAFF
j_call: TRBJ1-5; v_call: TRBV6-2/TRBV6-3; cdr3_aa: CASRHHRDRAFTRHQPQHF
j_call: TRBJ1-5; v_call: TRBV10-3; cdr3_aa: CAISEQRGSSNQPQHF
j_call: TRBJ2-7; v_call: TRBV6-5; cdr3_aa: CASSYGGTRSYEQYF
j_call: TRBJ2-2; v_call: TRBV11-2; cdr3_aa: CASSPPGAGLVGELFF
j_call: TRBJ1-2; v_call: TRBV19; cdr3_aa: CASSISQGTYGYTF
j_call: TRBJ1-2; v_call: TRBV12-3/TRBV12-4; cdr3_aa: CASRFRADYGYTF
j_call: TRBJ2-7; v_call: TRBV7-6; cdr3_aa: CASSLWPQGSYEQCF
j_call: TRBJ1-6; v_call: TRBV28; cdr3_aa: CASSPSDSSYSYNSPLHF
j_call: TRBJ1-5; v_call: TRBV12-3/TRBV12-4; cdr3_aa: CASSPRDRESNQPQHF
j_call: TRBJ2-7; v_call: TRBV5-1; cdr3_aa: CASSLGTSGTYYEQYF
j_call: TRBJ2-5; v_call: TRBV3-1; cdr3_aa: CASSRGLAGEETQYF
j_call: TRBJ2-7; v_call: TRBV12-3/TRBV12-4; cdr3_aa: CASSPGPRGVEQYF
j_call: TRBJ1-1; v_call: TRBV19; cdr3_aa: CASTRKTRTGSMNTEAFF
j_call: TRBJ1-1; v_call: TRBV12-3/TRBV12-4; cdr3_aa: CASIRGGSEAFF